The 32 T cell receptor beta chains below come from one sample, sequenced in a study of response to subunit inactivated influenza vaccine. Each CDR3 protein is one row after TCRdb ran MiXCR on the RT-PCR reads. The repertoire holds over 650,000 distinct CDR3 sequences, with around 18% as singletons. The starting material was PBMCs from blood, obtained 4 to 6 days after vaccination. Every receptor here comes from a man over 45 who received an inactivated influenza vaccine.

CDR3 loop: CAISERQGTYEQYF. CDR3 DNA sequence: TGTGCCATCAGTGAAAGGCAGGGCACCTACGAGCAGTACTTC. The chain links TRBV10-3 to TRBJ2-7; D may be TRBD1 (5 bases). V was shortened by 3 bases and J by 2 bases, with 11 bases between the two germline ends. CDR1 and CDR2 (germline): ENHRY, SYGVKD. The CDR3 sequence is 14 residues long.

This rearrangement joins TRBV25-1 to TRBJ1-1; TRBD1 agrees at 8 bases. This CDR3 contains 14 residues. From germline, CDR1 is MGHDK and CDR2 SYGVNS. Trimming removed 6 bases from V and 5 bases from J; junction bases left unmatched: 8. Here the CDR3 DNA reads TGTGCCAGCAGAAAGACGACAGGGGAAACTGAAGCTTTCTTT. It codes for CASRKTTGETEAFF.

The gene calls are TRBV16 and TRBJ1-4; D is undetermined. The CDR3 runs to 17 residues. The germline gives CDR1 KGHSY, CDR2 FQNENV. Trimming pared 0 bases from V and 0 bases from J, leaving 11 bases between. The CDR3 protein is CASSQSYPGATNEKLFF. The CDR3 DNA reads TGTGCCAGCAGCCAATCATATCCCGGGGCAACTAATGAAAAACTGTTTTTT. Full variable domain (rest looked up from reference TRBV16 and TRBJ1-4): GEEVAQTPKHLVRGEGQKAKLYCAPIKGHSYVFWYQQVLKNEFKFLISFQNENVFDETGMPKERFSAKCLPNSPCSLEIQATKLEDSAVYFCASSQSYPGATNEKLFFGSGTQLSVL.

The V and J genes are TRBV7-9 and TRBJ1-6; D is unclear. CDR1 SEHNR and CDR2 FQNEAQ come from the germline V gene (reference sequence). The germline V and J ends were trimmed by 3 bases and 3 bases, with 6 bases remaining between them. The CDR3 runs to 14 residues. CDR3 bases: TGTGCCAGCAGCTTTCGGGACTATAATTCACCCCTCCACTTT. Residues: CASSFRDYNSPLHF. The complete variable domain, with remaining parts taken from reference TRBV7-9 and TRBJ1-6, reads DTGVSQNPRHKITKRGQNVTFRCDPISEHNRLYWYRQTLGQGPEFLTYFQNEAQLEKSRLLSDRFSAERPKGSFSTLEIQRTEQGDSAMYLCASSFRDYNSPLHFGNGTRLTVT.

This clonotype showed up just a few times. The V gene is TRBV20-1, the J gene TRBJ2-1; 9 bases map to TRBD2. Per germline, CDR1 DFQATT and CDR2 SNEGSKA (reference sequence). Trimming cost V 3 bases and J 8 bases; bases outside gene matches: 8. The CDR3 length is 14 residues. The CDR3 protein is CSASLAGGSYEQFF. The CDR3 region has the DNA TGCAGTGCTAGCCTGGCGGGGGGGTCCTATGAGCAGTTCTTC.

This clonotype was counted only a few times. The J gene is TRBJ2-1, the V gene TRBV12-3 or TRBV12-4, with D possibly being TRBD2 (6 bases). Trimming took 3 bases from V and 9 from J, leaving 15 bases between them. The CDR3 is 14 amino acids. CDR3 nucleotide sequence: TGTGCCAGCAGTTTGTCTCTAGCGCCGGGTGAGCAGTTCTTC. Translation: CASSLSLAPGEQFF.

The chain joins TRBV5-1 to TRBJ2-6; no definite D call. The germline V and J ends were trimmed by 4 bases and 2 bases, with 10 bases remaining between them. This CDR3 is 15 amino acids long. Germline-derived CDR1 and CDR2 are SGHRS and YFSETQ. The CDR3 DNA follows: TGCGCCAGCAGCACGCATGGAGCTGGGGCCAACGTCCTGACTTTC. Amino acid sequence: CASSTHGAGANVLTF.

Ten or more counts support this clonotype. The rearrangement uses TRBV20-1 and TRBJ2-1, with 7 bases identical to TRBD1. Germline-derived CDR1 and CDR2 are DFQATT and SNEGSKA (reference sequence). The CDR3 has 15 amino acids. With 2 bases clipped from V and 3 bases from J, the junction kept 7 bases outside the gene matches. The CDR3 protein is CSARRGQSDYNEQFF. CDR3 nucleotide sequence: TGCAGTGCTAGACGGGGACAGTCGGACTACAATGAGCAGTTCTTC.

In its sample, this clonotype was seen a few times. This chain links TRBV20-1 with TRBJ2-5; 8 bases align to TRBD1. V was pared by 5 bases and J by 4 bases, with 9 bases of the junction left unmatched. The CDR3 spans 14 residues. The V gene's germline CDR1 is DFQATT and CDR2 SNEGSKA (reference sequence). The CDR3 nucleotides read TGCAGTGCTGATAAAGGACAGGGACGAGAGACCCAGTACTTC. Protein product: CSADKGQGRETQYF.

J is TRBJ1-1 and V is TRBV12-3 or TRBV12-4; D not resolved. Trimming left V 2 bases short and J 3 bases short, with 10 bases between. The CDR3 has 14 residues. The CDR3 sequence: CASSLQASHTEAFF. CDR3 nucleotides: TGTGCCAGCAGTTTACAGGCCTCCCACACTGAAGCTTTCTTT.

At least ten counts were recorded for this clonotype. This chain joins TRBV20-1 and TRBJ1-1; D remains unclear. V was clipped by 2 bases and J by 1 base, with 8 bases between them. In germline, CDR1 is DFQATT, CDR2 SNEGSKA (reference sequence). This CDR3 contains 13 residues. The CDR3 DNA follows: TGCAGTGCTAGAAACACGGCGAACACTGAAGCTTTCTTT. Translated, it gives CSARNTANTEAFF.

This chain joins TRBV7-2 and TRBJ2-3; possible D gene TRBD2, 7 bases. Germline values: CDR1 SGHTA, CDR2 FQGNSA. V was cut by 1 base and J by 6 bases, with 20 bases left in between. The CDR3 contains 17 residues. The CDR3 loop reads CASSLGRGLPDRDTQYF. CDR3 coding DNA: TGTGCCAGCAGCTTAGGAAGGGGACTACCCGACAGGGATACGCAGTATTTT.

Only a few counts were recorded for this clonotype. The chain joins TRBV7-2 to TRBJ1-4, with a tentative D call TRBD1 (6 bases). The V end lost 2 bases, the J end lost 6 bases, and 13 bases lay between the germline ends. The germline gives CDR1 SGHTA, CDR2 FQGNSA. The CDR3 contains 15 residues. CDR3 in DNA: TGTGCCAGCAGCTTACGGGGGGGCCCGTATGAAAAACTGTTTTTT. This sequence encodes CASSLRGGPYEKLFF.

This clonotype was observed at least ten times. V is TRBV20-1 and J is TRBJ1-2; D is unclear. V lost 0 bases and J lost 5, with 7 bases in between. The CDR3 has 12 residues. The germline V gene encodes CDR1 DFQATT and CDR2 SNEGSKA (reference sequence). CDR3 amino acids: CSARDEGYGYTF. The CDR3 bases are TGCAGTGCTAGAGATGAAGGGTATGGCTACACCTTC.

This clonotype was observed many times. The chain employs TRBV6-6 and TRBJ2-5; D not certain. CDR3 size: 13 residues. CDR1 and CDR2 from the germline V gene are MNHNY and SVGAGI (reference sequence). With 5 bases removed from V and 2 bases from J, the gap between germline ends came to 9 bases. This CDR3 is CASSTGRQETQYF. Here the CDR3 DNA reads TGTGCCAGCAGTACGGGCAGACAAGAGACCCAGTACTTC.

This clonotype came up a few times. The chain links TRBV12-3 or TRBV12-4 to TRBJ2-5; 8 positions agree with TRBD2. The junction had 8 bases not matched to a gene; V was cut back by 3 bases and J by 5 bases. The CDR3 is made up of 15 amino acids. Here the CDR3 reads CASSLRAGGGETQYF. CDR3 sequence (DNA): TGTGCCAGCAGTTTGAGGGCGGGAGGAGGGGAGACCCAGTACTTC.

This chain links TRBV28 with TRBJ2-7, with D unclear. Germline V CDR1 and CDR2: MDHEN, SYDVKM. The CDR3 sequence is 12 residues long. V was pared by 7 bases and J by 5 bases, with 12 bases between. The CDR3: CASIGRYDEQYF. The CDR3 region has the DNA TGTGCCAGCATTGGACGGTACGACGAGCAGTACTTC.

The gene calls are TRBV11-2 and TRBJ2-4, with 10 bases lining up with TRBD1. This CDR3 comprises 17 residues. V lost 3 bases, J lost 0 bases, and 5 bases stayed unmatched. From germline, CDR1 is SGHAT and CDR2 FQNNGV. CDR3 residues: CASSLAGQGEAKNIQYF. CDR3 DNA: TGTGCCAGCAGCTTGGCCGGACAGGGGGAAGCCAAAAACATTCAGTACTTC.

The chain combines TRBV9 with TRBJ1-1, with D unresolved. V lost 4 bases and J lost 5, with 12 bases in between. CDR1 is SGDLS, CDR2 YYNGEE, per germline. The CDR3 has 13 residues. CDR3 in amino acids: CASSSLGETEAFF. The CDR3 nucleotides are TGTGCCAGCAGCTCCCTGGGAGAAACTGAAGCTTTCTTT.

CDR3 protein: CASRLKREELLYNEQFF. The CDR3 DNA follows: TGCGCCAGCAGGTTGAAGCGGGAGGAACTACTTTACAATGAGCAGTTCTTC. The chain combines TRBV5-1 with TRBJ2-1; 9 bases agree with TRBD2. From germline, CDR1 is SGHRS and CDR2 YFSETQ. The junction had 13 bases not matched to a gene; V was cut back by 5 bases and J by 4 bases. The CDR3 is made up of 17 amino acids.

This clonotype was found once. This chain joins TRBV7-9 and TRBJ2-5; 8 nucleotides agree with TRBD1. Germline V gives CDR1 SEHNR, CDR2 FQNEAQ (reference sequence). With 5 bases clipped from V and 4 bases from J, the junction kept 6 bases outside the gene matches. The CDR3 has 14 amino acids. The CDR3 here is CASSAAGTGETQYF. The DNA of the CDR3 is TGTGCCAGCAGCGCAGCCGGGACAGGAGAGACCCAGTACTTC. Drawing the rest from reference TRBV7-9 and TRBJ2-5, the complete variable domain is DTGVSQNPRHKITKRGQNVTFRCDPISEHNRLYWYRQTLGQGPEFLTYFQNEAQLEKSRLLSDRFSAERPKGSFSTLEIQRTEQGDSAMYLCASSAAGTGETQYFGPGTRLLVL.

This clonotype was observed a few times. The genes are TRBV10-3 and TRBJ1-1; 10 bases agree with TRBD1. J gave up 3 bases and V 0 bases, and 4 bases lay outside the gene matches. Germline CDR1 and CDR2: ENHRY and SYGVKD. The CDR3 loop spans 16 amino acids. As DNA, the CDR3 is TGTGCCATCAGTGAGTCAAGGGGGACAGGGGACACTGAAGCTTTCTTT. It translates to CAISESRGTGDTEAFF.

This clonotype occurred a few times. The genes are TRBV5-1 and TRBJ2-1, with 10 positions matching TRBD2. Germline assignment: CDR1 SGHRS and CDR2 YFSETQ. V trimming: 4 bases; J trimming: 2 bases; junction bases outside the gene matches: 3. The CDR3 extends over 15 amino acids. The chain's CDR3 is CASSLAGDPYNEQFF. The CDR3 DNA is TGCGCCAGCAGCCTAGCGGGAGATCCCTACAATGAGCAGTTCTTC.

CDR3 nucleotide sequence: TGTGCCAGCAGCTTGGCCATGGGGGACCAGCATTTT. Translating gives CASSLAMGDQHF. The chain combines TRBV5-5 with TRBJ1-5; D perhaps matches TRBD1 (5 bases). From germline, CDR1 is SGHKS and CDR2 YYEKEE (reference sequence). The ends were cut back, 0 bases at V and 12 bases at J, with 10 bases in the middle. The CDR3 sequence is 12 residues long.

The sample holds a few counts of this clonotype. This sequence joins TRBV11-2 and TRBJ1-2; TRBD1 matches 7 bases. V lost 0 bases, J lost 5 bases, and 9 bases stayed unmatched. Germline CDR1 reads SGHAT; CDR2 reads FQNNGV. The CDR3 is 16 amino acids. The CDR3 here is CASSLDGAGGGYGYTF. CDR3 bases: TGTGCCAGCAGCTTAGATGGGGCAGGGGGAGGTTATGGCTACACCTTC.

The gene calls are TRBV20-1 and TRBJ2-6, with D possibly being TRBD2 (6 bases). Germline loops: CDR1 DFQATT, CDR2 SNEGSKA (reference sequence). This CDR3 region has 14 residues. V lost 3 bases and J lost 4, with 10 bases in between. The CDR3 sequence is CSAREGSGANVLTF. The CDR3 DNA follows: TGCAGTGCTAGGGAGGGGTCAGGGGCCAACGTCCTGACTTTC.

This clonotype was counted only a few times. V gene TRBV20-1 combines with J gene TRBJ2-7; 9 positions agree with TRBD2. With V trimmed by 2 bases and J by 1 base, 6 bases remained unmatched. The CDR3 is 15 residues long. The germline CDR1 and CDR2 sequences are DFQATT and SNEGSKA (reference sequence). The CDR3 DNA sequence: TGCAGTGCTAGACTAGGGACTAGCAGTTCCTACGAGCAGTACTTC. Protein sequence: CSARLGTSSSYEQYF.

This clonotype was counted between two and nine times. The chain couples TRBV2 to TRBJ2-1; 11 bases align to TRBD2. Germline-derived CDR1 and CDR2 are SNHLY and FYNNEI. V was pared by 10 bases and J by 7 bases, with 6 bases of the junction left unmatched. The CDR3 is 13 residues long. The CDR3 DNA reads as TGTGCCACCACTAGCGGGAGAAAGAATGAGCAGTTCTTC. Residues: CATTSGRKNEQFF.

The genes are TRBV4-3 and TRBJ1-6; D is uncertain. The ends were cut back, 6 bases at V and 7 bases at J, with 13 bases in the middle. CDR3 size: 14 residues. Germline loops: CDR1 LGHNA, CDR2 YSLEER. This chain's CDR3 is CASRQQDTNSPLHF. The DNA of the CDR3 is TGCGCCAGCAGACAGCAGGATACAAATTCACCCCTCCACTTT.

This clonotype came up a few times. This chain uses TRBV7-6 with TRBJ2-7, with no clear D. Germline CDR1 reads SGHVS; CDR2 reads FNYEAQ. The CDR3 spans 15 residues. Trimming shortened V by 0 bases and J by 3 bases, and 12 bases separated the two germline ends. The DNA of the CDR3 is TGTGCCAGCAGCTTAGCGCGGACCGCAGGCTACGAGCAGTACTTC. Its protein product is CASSLARTAGYEQYF.

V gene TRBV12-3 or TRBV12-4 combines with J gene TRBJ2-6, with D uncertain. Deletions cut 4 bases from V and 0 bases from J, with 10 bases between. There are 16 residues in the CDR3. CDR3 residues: CASSSGRFSGANVLTF. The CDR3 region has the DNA TGTGCCAGCAGTTCTGGACGCTTCTCTGGGGCCAACGTCCTGACTTTC.

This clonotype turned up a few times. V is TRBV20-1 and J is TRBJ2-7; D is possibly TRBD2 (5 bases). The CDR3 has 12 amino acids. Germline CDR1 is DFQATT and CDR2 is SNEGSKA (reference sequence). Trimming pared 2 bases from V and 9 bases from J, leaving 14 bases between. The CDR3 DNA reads TGCAGTGCTAGATCATGGGGTGAGGGGCAGTACTTC. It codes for CSARSWGEGQYF.